These T cell receptor beta chains were read from a single sample in a study of blood T cell repertoires in COVID-19. Using immunoSEQ multiplex PCR, the repertoire was profiled, and TCRdb retains in-frame clones only, with some absent. The sample contains approximately 150,000 clones, around 80% of which appear only once. The sample taken for sequencing was peripheral blood. These receptors all come from a woman of 80 years or more with acute or convalescent COVID-19. Each CDR3 is given with its conserved first and last residue. The D gene is left open where the match is weak. Only part of the rows carry a size: once, few, many, or a class if the clone is expanded.

D: TRBD2
J: TRBJ2-2
size: NA
V: TRBV5-1
DNA: TGCGCCAGCAGCTTGGCTGCAGCGGGGGTTTCGAACACCGGGGAGCTGTTTTTT
CDR3: CASSLAAAGVSNTGELFF

D: NA
J: TRBJ1-2
size: NA
V: TRBV7-9
DNA: TGTGCCAGCAGCTACAGACAGACCTTTAACTATGGCTACACCTTC
CDR3: CASSYRQTFNYGYTF

D: TRBD1
J: TRBJ2-1
size: NA
V: TRBV24-1
DNA: TGTGCCACCAGTGGTCAGGGGGCCCTCTACAATGAGCAGTTCTTC
CDR3: CATSGQGALYNEQFF

D: TRBD2
J: TRBJ2-2
size: NA
V: TRBV7-9
DNA: TGTGCCAGCAGCTTCGGGACTAGCGAGGTCGGGGAGCTGTTTTTT
CDR3: CASSFGTSEVGELFF

D: NA
J: TRBJ1-3
size: NA
V: TRBV15
DNA: TGTGCCACCAGCAGCCCCGAACTCTTCCGCTCTGGAAACACCATATATTTT
CDR3: CATSSPELFRSGNTIYF

D: TRBD1
J: TRBJ2-7
size: NA
V: TRBV6-5
DNA: TGTGCCAGCAGTACATCCGGGACAGGGGGCTTCGAGCAGTACTTC
CDR3: CASSTSGTGGFEQYF

D: TRBD1
J: TRBJ1-5
size: NA
V: TRBV6-5
DNA: TGTGCCAGCAGTCTCGGGACAGGGGGACAGCCCCAGCATTTT
CDR3: CASSLGTGGQPQHF

D: TRBD1
J: TRBJ1-1
size: NA
V: TRBV30
DNA: TGTGCCTGGAGTAGACAGGGGACCCGGGTCACTGAAGCTTTCTTT
CDR3: CAWSRQGTRVTEAFF

D: TRBD1
J: TRBJ1-4
size: few
V: TRBV19
DNA: TGTGCCAGCGCGGGACAGGGGTATGAAAAACTGTTTTTT
CDR3: CASAGQGYEKLFF

D: TRBD2
J: TRBJ2-2
size: NA
V: TRBV4-2
DNA: TGTGCCAGCAGCCAAACCTTGGGACTAGCGAGCTATCGGGAGCTGTTTTTT
CDR3: CASSQTLGLASYRELFF

D: TRBD2
J: TRBJ2-7
size: NA
V: TRBV6-5
DNA: TGTGCCAGCAGGTGGACTAGCGGGAGCATCGACGAGCAGTACTTC
CDR3: CASRWTSGSIDEQYF

D: NA
J: TRBJ1-2
size: NA
V: TRBV3-1/TRBV3-2
DNA: TGTGCCAGCAGCTACCTCAGGGATTCTGACTATGGCTACACCTTC
CDR3: CASSYLRDSDYGYTF

D: NA
J: TRBJ2-3
size: NA
V: TRBV28
DNA: TGTGCCAGCAGTTTATGGAGCGGAACTAGCACAGATACGCAGTATTTT
CDR3: CASSLWSGTSTDTQYF

D: TRBD2
J: TRBJ2-3
size: NA
V: TRBV7-3
DNA: TGTGCCAGCAGTGAACTAGCGGGAGATACGCAGTATTTT
CDR3: CASSELAGDTQYF

D: NA
J: TRBJ2-2
size: NA
V: TRBV19
DNA: TGTGCCAGTCTCCGCGGGGTGGAGACCGGGGAGCTGTTTTTT
CDR3: CASLRGVETGELFF

D: NA
J: TRBJ2-5
size: NA
V: TRBV21-1
DNA: TGTGCCAGCACCAAAAGGTACAGGGGGCTACAAGAGACCCAGTACTTC
CDR3: CASTKRYRGLQETQYF

D: TRBD2
J: TRBJ2-5
size: NA
V: TRBV4-2
DNA: TGTGCCAGCAGCCAACTAGCGGGGGGCTCCCGGGAGACCCAGTACTTC
CDR3: CASSQLAGGSRETQYF

D: TRBD2
J: TRBJ2-3
size: NA
V: TRBV6-2/TRBV6-3
DNA: TGTGCCAGCAGTGGGGCACATTTACTAGCGGGGGGTGGAGATACGCAGTATTTT
CDR3: CASSGAHLLAGGGDTQYF

D: TRBD1
J: TRBJ2-3
size: NA
V: TRBV28
DNA: TGTGCCAGCAGCCAACAGGGGCGGACGTATTTT
CDR3: CASSQQGRTYF

D: TRBD1
J: TRBJ1-5
size: NA
V: TRBV4-1
DNA: TGCGCCAGCAGCCCCGGGACAGGCTCTCAGCCCCAGCATTTT
CDR3: CASSPGTGSQPQHF